The 32 T cell receptor beta chains given below trace back to one sample, sequenced in a study of blood T cell repertoires in COVID-19. TCRdb's copy holds only in-frame clones and misses some; the assay was immunoSEQ multiplex PCR. The sample shows around 300,000 clones, roughly 88% of them seen only once. The sample was peripheral blood. The receptors here all came from a woman aged 25-40 years with COVID-19, enrolled during active disease.

V is TRBV5-1 and J is TRBJ2-5; 9 bases line up with TRBD1. Germline assignment: CDR1 SGHRS and CDR2 YFSETQ. V dropped 0 bases and J dropped 2; count of bases not matched to a gene: 11. This CDR3 is built from 18 residues. The CDR3 bases are TGCGCCAGCAGCTTGGAAGGGACAGGGAGGCTAGTTCAAGAGACCCAGTACTTC. Amino acids: CASSLEGTGRLVQETQYF. The full variable domain, its missing parts supplied by reference TRBV5-1 and TRBJ2-5, is KAGVTQTPRYLIKTRGQQVTLSCSPISGHRSVSWYQQTPGQGLQFLFEYFSETQRNKGNFPGRFSGRQFSNSRSEMNVSTLELGDSALYLCASSLEGTGRLVQETQYFGPGTRLLVL.

CDR3 protein: CASSLNRGGGLEETQYF. In DNA form, the CDR3 reads TGCGCCAGCAGCTTGAATCGGGGAGGGGGGCTTGAAGAGACCCAGTACTTC. The chain couples TRBV5-1 to TRBJ2-5; a possible D gene is TRBD2 (7 bases). Germline CDR1 reads SGHRS; CDR2 reads YFSETQ. Trimming took off 1 base at V and 3 bases at J, with 19 bases between the two ends. This CDR3 has 17 amino acids.

The J gene is TRBJ1-1, the V gene TRBV30; D unclear. V shed 3 bases and J shed 0 bases, with 5 bases lying between them. Germline loops: CDR1 GTSNPN, CDR2 SVGIG (reference sequence). The CDR3 sequence is 12 residues long. In DNA form, the CDR3 reads TGTGCCTGGAGACGAGTGAACACTGAAGCTTTCTTT. It specifies CAWRRVNTEAFF.

The rearrangement links TRBV19 to TRBJ2-7; 8 bases agree with TRBD1. The length of the CDR3 is 14 residues. CDR1 LNHDA and CDR2 SQIVND come from the germline V gene (reference sequence). The trim removed 5 bases at V and 3 bases at J, leaving 6 bases unmatched. The CDR3 loop is CASSFTGGNYEQYF. Written as DNA, the CDR3 is TGTGCCAGTAGTTTTACAGGGGGTAACTACGAGCAGTACTTC.

The V and J genes are TRBV5-4 and TRBJ2-1; 15 nucleotides agree with TRBD2. CDR1 is SGHNT, CDR2 YYREEE, per germline (reference sequence). The CDR3 runs 16 residues. J lost 7 bases, V lost 3 bases, and 5 bases had no gene match. The CDR3 DNA follows: TGTGCCAGCAGCTCCGGGACTAGCGGGAGGTTGAATGAGCAGTTCTTC. It is translated as CASSSGTSGRLNEQFF.

The rearrangement links TRBV7-2 to TRBJ1-5, with 9 positions matching TRBD1. V was clipped by 5 bases and J by 3 bases; unmatched bases: 5. Germline CDR1 and CDR2: SGHTA and FQGNSA. The CDR3 is 15 residues long. CDR3 DNA sequence: TGTGCCAGCAGCGCGACAGGGGGTAACAATCAGCCCCAGCATTTT. It is translated as CASSATGGNNQPQHF.

The V and J genes are TRBV30 and TRBJ1-6; the D gene is possibly TRBD1 (5 bases). Germline CDR1 is GTSNPN and CDR2 is SVGIG (reference sequence). Trimming took off 0 bases at V and 0 bases at J, with 9 bases between the two ends. This CDR3 comprises 16 residues. As DNA, the CDR3 is TGTGCCTGGAGTGTGGAGGGGTTCTCCTATAATTCACCCCTCCACTTT. This codes for CAWSVEGFSYNSPLHF.

A note on this clone: This CDR3 is also generated by other DNA sequences in the sample. V usage is TRBV9 and J usage is TRBJ2-2; D possibly corresponds to TRBD2 (7 bases). Germline CDR1 is SGDLS and CDR2 is YYNGEE. Trimming left V 0 bases short and J 4 bases short, with 10 bases between. This CDR3 is 15 amino acids long. The DNA of the CDR3 is TGTGCCAGCAGCGTAGACAGGGAGGGCACCGGGGAGCTGTTTTTT. This codes for CASSVDREGTGELFF.

This chain links TRBV7-8 with TRBJ1-6; 7 nucleotides agree with TRBD1. This CDR3 has 16 amino acids. Germline loops: CDR1 SGHVS, CDR2 FQNEAQ. With 3 bases clipped from V and 0 bases from J, the junction kept 2 bases outside the gene matches. DNA of the CDR3: TGTGCCAGCAGCTTGGGGGACAGCTCCTATAATTCACCCCTCCACTTT. It yields the protein CASSLGDSSYNSPLHF.

The chain joins TRBV27 to TRBJ1-1, with a tentative D call TRBD1 (5 bases). Germline assignment: CDR1 MNHEY and CDR2 SMNVEV (reference sequence). With 3 bases removed from V and 5 bases from J, the gap between germline ends came to 10 bases. The CDR3 has 13 amino acids. The CDR3 sequence is CASSFQGQTEAFF. DNA of the CDR3: TGTGCCAGCAGTTTTCAGGGTCAAACTGAAGCTTTCTTT.

The chain has TRBV5-4 and TRBJ1-2, with TRBD1 as a possible D gene (5 bases). CDR3 size: 15 residues. The germline V gene encodes CDR1 SGHNT and CDR2 YYREEE (reference sequence). The V gene lost 1 base and the J gene lost 1 base, with 11 bases spanning the gap. DNA for the CDR3: TGTGCCAGCAGCTTGAGGGCTCAGGGTAACTATGGCTACACCTTC. It yields the protein CASSLRAQGNYGYTF.

The sample holds one count of this clone. This chain uses TRBV18 with TRBJ1-2; D perhaps matches TRBD1 (6 bases). The CDR3 contains 14 residues. With 3 bases removed from V and 0 bases from J, the gap between germline ends came to 8 bases. Germline assignment: CDR1 KGHSH and CDR2 LQKENI. The CDR3 DNA reads TGTGCCAGCTCACCCCAGGGGACTAACTATGGCTACACCTTC. Translation gives CASSPQGTNYGYTF.

For this clone: Mismatch with germline at one junction end may stem from a read error. The CDR3: CASSDSPAGGHTIF. CDR3 nucleotide sequence: TGTGCCAGCAGTGACTCGCCAGCGGGAGGCCACACGATCTTC. The chain carries TRBV6-4 and TRBJ2-1, with 9 bases aligning to TRBD2. From germline, CDR1 is MRHNA and CDR2 SNTAGT. The CDR3 has 14 amino acids.

This chain uses TRBV2 with TRBJ1-2; 7 bases align to TRBD1. This CDR3 comprises 14 residues. Germline V gene data show CDR1 as SNHLY and CDR2 as FYNNEI. After removal of 7 bases from V and 3 bases from J, the junction contained 8 bases not matched to a gene. The CDR3 protein is CASTRDRLDYGYTF. The DNA for the CDR3 is TGTGCCAGCACCCGGGACAGATTGGACTATGGCTACACCTTC. The variable domain in full, completed from reference TRBV2 and TRBJ1-2, reads EPEVTQTPSHQVTQMGQEVILRCVPISNHLYFYWYRQILGQKVEFLVSFYNNEISEKSEIFDDQFSVERPDGSNFTLKIRSTKLEDSAMYFCASTRDRLDYGYTFGSGTRLTVV.

This clone was observed a few times. V is TRBV5-4 and J is TRBJ1-1; no firm D call. Trimming pared 1 base from V and 5 bases from J, leaving 9 bases between. The germline V gene encodes CDR1 SGHNT and CDR2 YYREEE (reference sequence). The CDR3 spans 13 residues. CDR3 residues: CASSLTGLTEAFF. The CDR3 region has the DNA TGTGCCAGCAGCTTGACCGGACTTACTGAAGCTTTCTTT.

This clone appeared a few times. The V gene is TRBV20-1, the J gene TRBJ2-2, with D tentatively TRBD2 (6 bases). The V end lost 3 bases, the J end lost 4 bases, and 21 bases lay between the germline ends. Germline values: CDR1 DFQATT, CDR2 SNEGSKA (reference sequence). This CDR3 is 17 amino acids long. The CDR3 DNA follows: TGCAGTGCTAGTTACCTTCCGGGACTGGCCAGCACCGGGGAGCTGTTTTTT. Residues: CSASYLPGLASTGELFF.

This clone was seen repeatedly, ten times or more. The chain couples TRBV4-2 to TRBJ2-3, with 11 positions matching TRBD2. Germline CDR1 reads LGHNA; CDR2 reads YNFKEQ. This CDR3 has 17 residues. V was clipped by 4 bases and J by 3 bases; unmatched bases: 9. CDR3: CASSPLAGGVGTDTQYF. The CDR3 bases are TGTGCCAGCAGCCCTCTAGCGGGAGGAGTGGGGACAGATACGCAGTATTTT.

CDR3 sequence reads: CASSTGGGDTEAFF. Here the CDR3 DNA reads TGCGCCAGCAGTACCGGGGGAGGTGACACTGAAGCTTTCTTT. The chain recombines TRBV10-1 with TRBJ1-1, with a weak D call TRBD1 (5 bases). Per germline, CDR1 WNHNN and CDR2 SYGVQD (reference sequence). This CDR3 spans 14 amino acids. Trimming took 5 bases from V and 3 from J, leaving 13 bases between them.

This clone was detected once. The chain combines TRBV19 with TRBJ1-4, with D possibly being TRBD1 (5 bases). In germline, CDR1 is LNHDA, CDR2 SQIVND (reference sequence). V lost 8 bases and J 12 bases, leaving 22 bases between the germline ends. CDR3 length: 14 amino acids. DNA of the CDR3: TGTGCCAGTGCGCGGGGCAGTGCCTCGAAAGAACTGTTTTTT. Encoded protein: CASARGSASKELFF. Full variable domain (rest looked up from reference TRBV19 and TRBJ1-4): DGGITQSPKYLFRKEGQNVTLSCEQNLNHDAMYWYRQDPGQGLRLIYYSQIVNDFQKGDIAEGYSVSREKKESFPLTVTSAQKNPTAFYLCASARGSASKELFFGSGTQLSVL.

This clone was observed once. The chain couples TRBV5-5 to TRBJ1-1, with a tentative D call TRBD1 (5 bases). Germline CDR1 is SGHKS and CDR2 is YYEKEE (reference sequence). CDR3 length: 14 residues. V gave up 0 bases and J gave up 0 bases, with 6 bases separating them. The CDR3 loop is CASSLGRVNTEAFF. CDR3 nucleotides: TGTGCCAGCAGCTTGGGCAGGGTGAACACTGAAGCTTTCTTT.

The chain employs TRBV10-2 and TRBJ2-7; the D gene is possibly TRBD2 (6 bases). This CDR3 is built from 15 residues. Germline assignment: CDR1 WSHSY and CDR2 SAAADI. Trimming took off 6 bases at V and 0 bases at J, with 15 bases between the two ends. Written as DNA, the CDR3 is TGCGCCAGCAGGCGCTTGGGCGGGGACTCCTACGAGCAGTACTTC. Translation gives CASRRLGGDSYEQYF.

CDR3 amino acids: CASRTLSDRVAYEQYF. CDR3 sequence (DNA): TGTGCCAGCAGGACCCTTAGTGACAGGGTGGCCTACGAGCAGTACTTC. The J gene is TRBJ2-7, the V gene TRBV28, with TRBD1 matching 7 bases. CDR1 and CDR2 (germline): MDHEN, SYDVKM. The CDR3 totals 16 residues. Trimming removed 6 bases from V and 2 bases from J; junction bases left unmatched: 13.

V and J are TRBV5-1 and TRBJ2-5; possible D gene TRBD2, 6 bases. Trimming took 3 bases from V and 5 from J, leaving 11 bases between them. Germline V gene sequence: CDR1 SGHRS, CDR2 YFSETQ. The length of the CDR3 is 13 residues. This chain's CDR3 is CASSSREGETQYF. The CDR3 DNA is TGCGCCAGCAGCTCGCGGGAAGGGGAGACCCAGTACTTC. The full variable domain, its missing parts supplied by reference TRBV5-1 and TRBJ2-5, is KAGVTQTPRYLIKTRGQQVTLSCSPISGHRSVSWYQQTPGQGLQFLFEYFSETQRNKGNFPGRFSGRQFSNSRSEMNVSTLELGDSALYLCASSSREGETQYFGPGTRLLVL.

V and J are TRBV4-2 and TRBJ1-2; the D is unclear. Germline V gene lookup returns CDR1 LGHNA and CDR2 YNFKEQ. V was shortened by 0 bases and J by 6 bases, with 14 bases between the two germline ends. This CDR3 contains 15 residues. The CDR3 sequence is CASSQDSRGINGYTF. CDR3 nucleotides: TGTGCCAGCAGCCAAGATTCGCGGGGAATAAATGGCTACACCTTC.

The V and J genes are TRBV3-1 (or the pseudogene TRBV3-2) and TRBJ2-1; TRBD1 agrees at 8 bases. Germline loops: CDR1 LGHDT, CDR2 YNNKEL (reference sequence). This CDR3 contains 14 residues. Trimming at V came to 4 bases and at J to 8 bases, leaving 7 bases not matched to a gene. CDR3 in amino acids: CASSRPGQVDEQFF. The CDR3 DNA is TGTGCCAGCAGCCGACCGGGACAGGTTGATGAGCAGTTCTTC.

The chain is built from TRBV19 and TRBJ1-2, with 7 bases matching TRBD1. V trimming: 10 bases; J trimming: 10 bases; junction bases outside the gene matches: 9. CDR1 is LNHDA and CDR2 is SQIVND in the germline V gene (reference sequence). CDR3 length: 11 residues. The CDR3 region is CATHFRGDYTF. In nucleotides, the CDR3 is TGTGCCACCCACTTCAGGGGGGACTACACCTTC.

The chain links TRBV7-8 to TRBJ1-1, with 8 bases aligning to TRBD1. The CDR3 spans 13 residues. The germline CDR1 and CDR2 sequences are SGHVS and FQNEAQ. V lost 1 base and J lost 11; bases outside the gene matches: 6. In DNA, the CDR3 is TGTGCCAGCAGCTTAGAATCAGGGGGCGATGCTTTCTTT. Translated: CASSLESGGDAFF.

This clone came up once. The chain joins TRBV5-1 to TRBJ1-5; the match to TRBD1 covers 8 bases. The CDR3 covers 15 residues. Per the germline V gene, CDR1 is SGHRS and CDR2 is YFSETQ. The V gene end was trimmed by 3 bases and the J gene end by 6 bases; junction bases not matched to a gene: 8. As DNA, the CDR3 is TGCGCCAGCAGCTGGAAACAGGGGGTGGGTCAGCCCCAGCATTTT. It translates to CASSWKQGVGQPQHF.

This clone appeared once. V gene TRBV27 combines with J gene TRBJ2-7, with D unclear. The germline gives CDR1 MNHEY, CDR2 SMNVEV (reference sequence). The length of the CDR3 is 16 residues. V was cut by 0 bases and J by 3 bases, with 15 bases left in between. DNA for the CDR3: TGTGCCAGCAGTTTATCGACCGTGCAGGCACACTACGAGCAGTACTTC. Translation: CASSLSTVQAHYEQYF.

The gene calls are TRBV29-1 and TRBJ2-2, with D perhaps TRBD2 (5 bases). V lost 4 bases and J 4 bases, leaving 16 bases between the germline ends. Germline V gene data show CDR1 as SQVTM and CDR2 as ANQGSEA. CDR3 length: 15 amino acids. The CDR3 DNA follows: TGCAGCGTTGCCGCAGGAGGAAAGGGCACCGGGGAGCTGTTTTTT. This codes for CSVAAGGKGTGELFF.

This chain connects TRBV11-2 to TRBJ2-7, with 7 positions matching TRBD2. Germline V gene sequence: CDR1 SGHAT, CDR2 FQNNGV. The CDR3 runs to 16 residues. V gave up 1 base and J gave up 2 bases; unmatched junction bases: 8. The CDR3 region is CASSLGPGGITYEQYF. CDR3 in DNA: TGTGCCAGCAGCTTAGGCCCCGGGGGGATAACCTACGAGCAGTACTTC. The whole variable domain, filled in from reference TRBV11-2 and TRBJ2-7, reads EAGVAQSPRYKIIEKRQSVAFWCNPISGHATLYWYQQILGQGPKLLIQFQNNGVVDDSQLPKDRFSAERLKGVDSTLKIQPAKLEDSAVYLCASSLGPGGITYEQYFGPGTRLTVT.

The chain joins TRBV19 to TRBJ2-2; 12 bases agree with TRBD1. CDR1 and CDR2 from the germline V gene are LNHDA and SQIVND (reference sequence). The V and J ends lost 7 bases and 7 bases, in that order; junction bases with no gene match: 16. This CDR3 spans 18 amino acids. The CDR3 region is CASTHDGTGGYFSGELFF. The CDR3 bases are TGTGCCAGTACCCATGATGGGACAGGGGGCTACTTTAGCGGGGAGCTGTTTTTT.